The present T cell receptor beta chain was sequenced within a study of CD8 T cells in ankylosing spondylitis. Preparation of TCR beta libraries was done by quantitative 5'-RACE with molecular barcodes. TCRdb reprocessed the 5' RACE reads with MiXCR, giving one entry per CDR3 protein. The data hold about 390,000 distinct CDR3 sequences, with 20% to 25% observed a single time. With regard to this clonotype: What it recognizes is unknown.

Study-level findings and limits: Peripheral blood held disease-linked clones only at relatively low frequency, and these were CD8+. Blood from ankylosing spondylitis patients appeared to carry a characteristic roughly 8-variant TCR beta motif. Disease-linked clones were reportedly significantly enriched in matched ankylosing spondylitis synovial fluid. In reactive arthritis synovial fluid and blood, some motif variants had been reported before.

The CDR3 runs 16 residues. Trimming removed 1 base at V and 1 base at J, with 16 bases between. Germline CDR1 is DFQATT and CDR2 is SNEGSKA (reference sequence). The sample consisted of blood, either unsorted or a sorted T cell fraction (not recorded which). This TCR came from a male donor with ankylosing spondylitis. This chain joins TRBV20-1 and TRBJ1-1, with D possibly being TRBD1 (5 bases). CDR3 residues: CSARGGRRLRNTEAFF. The CDR3 DNA sequence: TGCAGTGCTAGAGGGGGACGGAGGCTCAGGAACACTGAAGCTTTCTTT.